The 29 T cell receptor beta chains given below trace back to one sample, sequenced in a study of response to subunit inactivated influenza vaccine. TCRdb itself ran the RT-PCR reads through MiXCR, one entry per CDR3 protein. The sample comprises roughly 460,000 distinct CDR3 sequences, approximately 9.9% of which are singletons, and less than 15% rests with the top ten. This material consisted of PBMCs from blood, taken 40 to 50 days after vaccination. Source of these receptors: a man between 50 and 59 years old who received an inactivated influenza vaccine.

The J gene is TRBJ1-6, the V gene TRBV7-9; 9 bases fit TRBD1. The V segment lost 5 bases and the J segment 7 bases; nucleotides outside the gene matches: 6. The V gene's germline CDR1 is SEHNR and CDR2 FQNEAQ (reference sequence). This CDR3 region has 15 residues. CDR3 sequence: CASSLGTGLNSPLHF. DNA for the CDR3: TGTGCCAGCAGCCTGGGGACAGGGTTGAATTCACCCCTCCACTTT.

This rearrangement joins TRBV27 to TRBJ2-4, with TRBD2 matching over 7 bases. The CDR3 covers 15 residues. From germline, CDR1 is MNHEY and CDR2 SMNVEV (reference sequence). V lost 4 bases and J lost 4; bases outside the gene matches: 7. CDR3 in DNA: TGTGCCAGCAGTTCGTGGGAGGGCCCAAAAAACATTCAGTACTTC. Translation gives CASSSWEGPKNIQYF.

The chain is built from TRBV29-1 and TRBJ1-2, with D perhaps TRBD1 (6 bases). Germline CDR1 reads SQVTM; CDR2 reads ANQGSEA. V lost 0 bases, J lost 4 bases, and 15 bases lay in between. This CDR3 has 15 residues. CDR3 region: CSVEDPGQPAYGYTF. The DNA of the CDR3 is TGCAGCGTTGAAGATCCAGGACAGCCAGCCTATGGCTACACCTTC.

This clonotype was found a few times. The chain is built from TRBV12-3 or TRBV12-4 and TRBJ2-1, with 7 positions matching TRBD1. CDR3 size: 15 residues. V was pared by 6 bases and J by 2 bases, with 7 bases of the junction left unmatched. The CDR3 spells CASSPGQAAYNEQFF. As DNA, the CDR3 is TGTGCCAGCAGCCCCGGACAGGCGGCCTACAATGAGCAGTTCTTC.

This clonotype was seen only a few times. The chain uses TRBV20-1 and TRBJ2-7; 8 bases are shared with TRBD2. The CDR3 spans 13 residues. The trim removed 0 bases at V and 5 bases at J, leaving 3 bases unmatched. CDR1 and CDR2 from the germline V gene are DFQATT and SNEGSKA (reference sequence). For the CDR3, the DNA is TGCAGTGCTAGAGAGGGACTAGTCGACGAGCAGTACTTC. Its translation is CSAREGLVDEQYF.

This clonotype was detected only a few times. J is TRBJ1-2 and V is TRBV7-2; 8 positions agree with TRBD1. The CDR3 runs to 14 residues. V lost 5 bases, J lost 2 bases, and 4 bases stayed unmatched. The germline V gene has CDR1 SGHTA and CDR2 FQGNSA. The CDR3 is CASSPRDRNYGYTF. The DNA for the CDR3 is TGTGCCAGCAGCCCTCGGGACAGGAACTATGGCTACACCTTC.

The table lists this clonotype with a few counts. The J gene is TRBJ2-7, the V gene TRBV6-2 or TRBV6-3; D is possibly TRBD1 or TRBD2 (5 bases each). Trimming removed 7 bases from V and 5 bases from J, with 18 bases in between. Germline CDR1 and CDR2: MNHEY and SVGEGT. The CDR3 is 14 residues long. CDR3 in amino acids: CASTRDGAQHEQYF. CDR3 bases: TGTGCCAGCACCCGAGACGGGGCTCAACACGAGCAGTACTTC.

This clonotype has ten or more counts. V is TRBV12-3 or TRBV12-4 and J is TRBJ1-6; no definite D call. The length of the CDR3 is 14 residues. Trimming removed 1 base from V and 6 bases from J, with 7 bases in between. The CDR3 here is CASSLDGSNSPLHF. The CDR3 DNA sequence: TGTGCCAGCAGTTTAGACGGCAGTAATTCACCCCTCCACTTT.

The gene calls are TRBV6-6 and TRBJ1-1; D remains ambiguous. There are 11 residues in the CDR3. The V gene's germline CDR1 is MNHNY and CDR2 SVGAGI (reference sequence). The V gene lost 6 bases and the J gene lost 5 bases, with 7 bases spanning the gap. This chain's CDR3 is CASSKGTEAFF. The CDR3 DNA sequence: TGTGCCAGCAGCAAAGGGACTGAAGCTTTCTTT.

The rearrangement uses TRBV20-1 and TRBJ2-5; 10 bases line up with TRBD2. This CDR3 is 16 amino acids long. The germline V gene has CDR1 DFQATT and CDR2 SNEGSKA (reference sequence). J gave up 1 base and V 1 base, and 6 bases lay outside the gene matches. The CDR3 coding sequence is TGCAGTGCTAGAGGCCTAGCGGGAGATGGCCAAGAGACCCAGTACTTC. It encodes CSARGLAGDGQETQYF.

J is TRBJ2-1 and V is TRBV4-1, with D perhaps matching TRBD1 (6 bases). The CDR3 length is 15 residues. V shed 0 bases and J shed 2 bases, with 8 bases lying between them. Germline V CDR1 and CDR2: MGHRA, YSYEKL. CDR3 loop: CASSQDGGPYNEQFF. CDR3 DNA sequence: TGCGCCAGCAGCCAAGATGGGGGCCCCTACAATGAGCAGTTCTTC.

This clonotype was seen only a few times. This chain connects TRBV7-2 to TRBJ2-1; D is unclear. Trimming shortened V by 5 bases and J by 5 bases, and 13 bases separated the two germline ends. The CDR3 is made up of 14 amino acids. CDR1 SGHTA and CDR2 FQGNSA come from the germline V gene. The CDR3 DNA reads as TGTGCCAGCAGCCTAGGACGGCAAAACAATGAGCAGTTCTTC. Its translation: CASSLGRQNNEQFF.

This clonotype was observed a few times. V gene TRBV10-2 combines with J gene TRBJ2-7; 8 positions agree with TRBD2. CDR1 is WSHSY, CDR2 SAAADI, per germline. J gave up 5 bases and V 6 bases, and 12 bases lay outside the gene matches. The CDR3 totals 15 residues. The CDR3 sequence is CASRDLGGRRHEQYF. As DNA, the CDR3 is TGCGCCAGCAGGGATCTTGGCGGGAGGCGCCACGAGCAGTACTTC.

This sequence joins TRBV27 and TRBJ2-5, with 12 bases lining up with TRBD2. V shed 1 base, J shed 4 bases, and the junction held 7 bases outside the gene matches. The CDR3 is 17 amino acids. Germline assignment: CDR1 MNHEY and CDR2 SMNVEV (reference sequence). CDR3 sequence reads: CASSLFPSGRARETQYF. CDR3 nucleotides: TGTGCCAGCAGTTTATTCCCTAGCGGGAGGGCCAGAGAGACCCAGTACTTC.

CDR3 in DNA: TGTGCCAGCAGTGAACCCACACCCCGGAGCACAGATACGCAGTATTTT. The encoded protein is CASSEPTPRSTDTQYF. The genes are TRBV2 and TRBJ2-3; D ambiguous. Germline V gives CDR1 SNHLY, CDR2 FYNNEI. V was shortened by 2 bases and J by 0 bases, with 12 bases between the two germline ends. This CDR3 comprises 16 residues. Using reference TRBV2 and TRBJ2-3 for the parts outside the CDR3, the full variable domain is EPEVTQTPSHQVTQMGQEVILRCVPISNHLYFYWYRQILGQKVEFLVSFYNNEISEKSEIFDDQFSVERPDGSNFTLKIRSTKLEDSAMYFCASSEPTPRSTDTQYFGPGTRLTVL.

V is TRBV2 and J is TRBJ2-1, with 8 bases lining up with TRBD2. The CDR3 has 18 residues. Germline assignment: CDR1 SNHLY and CDR2 FYNNEI. The ends lost 6 bases at V and 3 bases at J; junction bases unmatched: 16. The CDR3 protein is CASRSLTYGAGGYNEQFF. In DNA, the CDR3 is TGTGCCAGCAGATCACTAACCTACGGTGCGGGAGGCTACAATGAGCAGTTCTTC.

The chain joins TRBV10-3 to TRBJ1-4, with 8 bases aligning to TRBD1. Germline V CDR1 and CDR2: ENHRY, SYGVKD. The CDR3 runs 15 residues. Trimming cost V 0 bases and J 8 bases; bases outside gene matches: 5. The DNA of the CDR3 is TGTGCCATCAGTGAGTCTGTGACAGGGGTAGAAAAACTGTTTTTT. As protein: CAISESVTGVEKLFF.

This clonotype was detected a few times. V usage is TRBV20-1 and J usage is TRBJ2-1; 10 nucleotides line up with TRBD2. Trimming removed 1 base from V and 10 bases from J; junction bases left unmatched: 13. Germline loops: CDR1 DFQATT, CDR2 SNEGSKA (reference sequence). There are 16 residues in the CDR3. The CDR3 coding sequence is TGCAGTGCTAGAGCACGGACTAGCGGCAGTCCCCCCGAGCAGTTCTTC. Its translation: CSARARTSGSPPEQFF.

This sequence joins TRBV7-9 and TRBJ2-4; weak D call: TRBD1 (6 bases). The CDR3 runs 17 residues. The V gene's germline CDR1 is SEHNR and CDR2 FQNEAQ (reference sequence). The V end was cut by 5 bases, the J end by 1 base, with 18 bases between. The CDR3 sequence: CASSPSFGGAAKNIQYF. The CDR3 region has the DNA TGTGCCAGCAGCCCCTCGTTTGGGGGCGCCGCCAAAAACATTCAGTACTTC.

Only a few counts were recorded for this clonotype. This chain links TRBV20-1 with TRBJ1-1, with 12 positions matching TRBD1. From germline, CDR1 is DFQATT and CDR2 SNEGSKA (reference sequence). This CDR3 is 18 amino acids long. V was clipped by 0 bases and J by 3 bases; unmatched bases: 11. CDR3 residues: CSARDSGTGGSGDTEAFF. CDR3 sequence (DNA): TGCAGTGCTAGAGATTCCGGGACAGGGGGCTCTGGGGACACTGAAGCTTTCTTT.

This clonotype showed up many times. This chain uses TRBV4-3 with TRBJ2-3; TRBD1 might be the D (5 bases). V lost 1 base to trimming and J lost 2 bases, with 10 bases between them. This CDR3 region has 15 residues. From germline, CDR1 is LGHNA and CDR2 YSLEER. The CDR3 DNA sequence: TGCGCCAGCAGCCAAGGCCCGACAGCCACAGATACGCAGTATTTT. It codes for CASSQGPTATDTQYF.

This clonotype was seen repeatedly, ten times or more. The genes are TRBV29-1 and TRBJ2-2; TRBD1 aligns across 8 bases. This CDR3 has 13 amino acids. V shed 4 bases and J 8 bases; nucleotides not matched to a gene: 6. Germline-derived CDR1 and CDR2 are SQVTM and ANQGSEA. The CDR3 nucleotides are TGCAGCGTTGGGACAGGGAGGTCGGGGGAGCTGTTTTTT. This encodes CSVGTGRSGELFF.

The chain joins TRBV4-2 to TRBJ2-7; D is ambiguous. The CDR3 length is 15 residues. Germline assignment: CDR1 LGHNA and CDR2 YNFKEQ. Trimming took 0 bases from V and 1 from J, leaving 10 bases between them. The CDR3 region is CASSQDGTDSYEQYF. The CDR3 DNA follows: TGTGCCAGCAGCCAAGATGGAACGGATTCCTACGAGCAGTACTTC.

This clonotype was seen only a few times. The rearrangement joins TRBV7-2 to TRBJ2-1, with 10 bases fitting TRBD2. This CDR3 region has 15 residues. CDR1 and CDR2 from the germline V gene are SGHTA and FQGNSA. V shed 1 base and J 7 bases; nucleotides not matched to a gene: 4. The CDR3 sequence is CASSLGSGGWNEQFF. For the CDR3, the DNA is TGTGCCAGCAGCTTAGGTAGCGGGGGGTGGAATGAGCAGTTCTTC.

This clonotype was seen more than once but under ten times. The V call is TRBV7-2, the J call TRBJ1-2; D might be TRBD1 (5 bases). V lost 1 base to trimming and J lost 6 bases, with 12 bases between them. The CDR3 contains 14 residues. Germline values: CDR1 SGHTA, CDR2 FQGNSA. For the CDR3, the DNA is TGTGCCAGCAGCTTAGGGCGGTTGGGGGATGGCTACACCTTC. It specifies CASSLGRLGDGYTF.

This clonotype was counted at least ten times. The J gene is TRBJ2-1, the V gene TRBV29-1, with TRBD1 identical over 8 bases. This CDR3 region has 12 residues. The junction had 8 bases not matched to a gene; V was cut back by 7 bases and J by 9 bases. CDR1 and CDR2 (germline): SQVTM, ANQGSEA. CDR3 loop: CSEGQGATEQFF. In nucleotides, the CDR3 is TGCAGCGAAGGGCAGGGGGCGACTGAGCAGTTCTTC.

This clonotype was recorded at least ten times. J is TRBJ2-3 and V is TRBV25-1; perhaps TRBD2 as D (5 bases). V gave up 6 bases and J gave up 3 bases, with 22 bases separating them. The germline gives CDR1 MGHDK, CDR2 SYGVNS. CDR3 size: 17 residues. The CDR3 region is CASSAPRRVPGTDTQYF. Written as DNA, the CDR3 is TGTGCCAGCAGCGCCCCCCGGAGAGTTCCGGGGACAGATACGCAGTATTTT.

This clonotype was counted only a few times. V gene TRBV11-1 combines with J gene TRBJ2-3; 14 bases fit TRBD2. Losses at the gene ends were 0 bases for V and 4 bases for J; bases not matched to a gene: 6. Germline V CDR1 and CDR2: SGHAT, FQDESV (reference sequence). The length of the CDR3 is 18 residues. CDR3 in amino acids: CASSLAEGLAGAADTQYF. The CDR3 region has the DNA TGTGCCAGCAGCTTAGCCGAGGGACTAGCGGGAGCGGCAGATACGCAGTATTTT.

The rearrangement joins TRBV4-1 to TRBJ2-6, with D hard to call. The germline V and J ends were trimmed by 3 bases and 0 bases, with 9 bases remaining between them. CDR3 length: 16 residues. Per the germline V gene, CDR1 is MGHRA and CDR2 is YSYEKL. The CDR3 region has the DNA TGCGCCAGCAGCCAGAGCACAAACTCTGGGGCCAACGTCCTGACTTTC. This translates into CASSQSTNSGANVLTF.